This T cell receptor beta chain appears in the sequencing data of a study of blood T cells in healthy people across ages (dated by TCRdb to about 2015). Background for the entire study: Template switching captured roughly one uniquely barcoded TCR beta cDNA molecule per two T cells in model experiments. Using the same blood draw, the study looked at two additional independent replicas of 1 million unique cDNA reads for two donors, one aged 18 to 29 and the other aged 80 or older. To avoid experimental bias, donors of different ages were randomly spread across the sequencing lanes. Four age groups were formed from the donors: young (average approximately 16 years), middle-aged (approximately 42), aged (62) and long-lived (about 80). Age-related changes in TCR beta repertoire diversity were measured in the study by deep sequencing normalized with unique cDNA molecular identifiers.

Donors were 40 or so systemically healthy Caucasian individuals from Russia aged roughly 6 to 100 years. Each donor gave 9.5 to 10 milliliters of peripheral blood, drawn into EDTA-treated Vacutainer tubes. Ficoll-Paque density-gradient centrifugation was used to isolate PBMCs, with at least 7 million obtained per sample. Trizol reagent was used to extract total RNA from PBMCs, with at least 6 micrograms per sample. For every donor, flow cytometry on a PBMC aliquot measured the percentage of naive CD45RAhigh/CD27high T cells. The library relied on 5' RACE. Sequenced using an Illumina HiSeq 2500. A second PCR of about 7 to 12 cycles was performed with a sample-barcoded 5' primer and a J-beta primer mix. Each TCR beta cDNA molecule received a unique molecular identifier from a template-switch 5' adaptor carrying 12 random nucleotides. Each sample yielded at least 2.5 million CDR3-containing paired-end reads. First-strand cDNA synthesis was performed from all RNA using the Mint cDNA synthesis kit, with priming by a TRBC-specific oligonucleotide. Following uracil-DNA glycosylase treatment, a first 18-cycle PCR with universal primers M1SS and BC2_uni_R was performed on all cDNA. Regarding the original processing steps: For normalization, 1 million high-quality reads were randomly selected from each sample, with every read carrying a distinct molecular identifier. Reads sharing molecular identifiers were discarded rather than binned into consensus sequences. MiTCR, run with a Q25 quality threshold and the strictest error-elimination algorithm, handled CDR3 identification, clonotype clustering and error correction. A nonparametric unseen species model using Euler transformation provided a lower-bound estimate of total TCR beta diversity. TCRdb trimmed public reads at Q25 via fastp, called clones via MiXCR and kept in-frame beta chains. Every CDR3 protein is listed once, alongside the most common genes and DNA of its rows. These V and J calls rely on TCRdb rather than the paper's analysis. Present in this sample are hundreds of thousands of distinct CDR3 sequences, roughly three fifths of which were seen just once. More than 25% of the sample goes to the ten largest clones.

As for this clonotype: Its binding antigen is unknown. Base qualities are not recorded, but no much larger clone differs from it by a single base.

CDR1 and CDR2, per the germline V gene (reference sequence), are DFQATT and SNEGSKA. Spanning cysteine to phenylalanine, the CDR3 consists of 13 amino acids. The retained sequence is limited to the CDR3, 39 bases, with the frame set at the first base. V gives up 3 bases and J gives up 5 bases, and the segment between their germline ends measures 13 bases. Study-level results and caveats: Because the CMV infection status of the donors was unknown, age-related changes in expanded clonotypes may potentially have been confounded. Compared with the aged group, the long-lived group had more naive CD4+ T cells, fewer expanded clones and increased TCR diversity, suggesting age selection. Observed TCR beta diversity per million T cells fell roughly linearly with age, and a significant reduction was already apparent by age about 38. Total diversity estimates from one million sequenced T cells were considered lower bounds and underestimates. Since profiling was done on bulk unsorted PBMCs, naive and antigen-experienced compartments could not be conclusively compared. The percentage of naive T cells measured by flow cytometry correlated strongly with observed TCR beta diversity.

This sequence uses TRBV20-1 and TRBJ1-1; the D gene cannot be named for sure. This TCR came from a man aged 35 to 55 in good health. Material for sequencing was blood. The CDR3 loop reads CSASGPRETEAFF. The sequenced DNA is TGCAGTGCTAGCGGGCCCCGGGAAACTGAAGCTTTCTTT.